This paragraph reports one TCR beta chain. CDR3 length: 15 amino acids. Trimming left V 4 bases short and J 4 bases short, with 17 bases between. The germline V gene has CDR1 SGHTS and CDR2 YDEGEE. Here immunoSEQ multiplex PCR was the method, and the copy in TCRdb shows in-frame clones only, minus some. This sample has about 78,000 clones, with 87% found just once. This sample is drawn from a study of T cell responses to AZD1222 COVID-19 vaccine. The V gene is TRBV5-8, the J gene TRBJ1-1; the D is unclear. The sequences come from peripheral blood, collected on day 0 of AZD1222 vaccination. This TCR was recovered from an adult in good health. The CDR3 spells CASSPRIGIGTEAFF. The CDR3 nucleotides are TGTGCCAGCAGCCCGAGAATAGGGATCGGCACTGAAGCTTTCTTT. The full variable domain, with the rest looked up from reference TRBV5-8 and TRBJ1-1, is EAGVTQSPTHLIKTRGQQATLRCSPISGHTSVYWYQQALGLGLQFLLWYDEGEERNRGNFPPRFSGRQFPNYSSELNVNALELEDSALYLCASSPRIGIGTEAFFGQGTRLTVV.